This is a list of T cell receptor beta chains from one sample in a study of siplizumab effects on memory and regulatory T cells. These receptors' antigens are unknown. TCRdb's table, derived via immunoSEQ multiplex PCR, lists solely in-frame clones and lacks some. The top ten hold around 5% of the sample, which has approximately 3,300 clones, about 53% seen once. Sequenced sample: CFSE-low (dividing) CD4+ T cells sorted from an allogeneic mixed lymphocyte reaction. All receptors derive from a human donor in good health; the cells came from an allogeneic mixed lymphocyte reaction. Both conserved end residues are part of each CDR3. The D gene is left open where the match is weak.

v_call	d_call	j_call	cdr3_aa
TRBV11-3	.	TRBJ2-7	CASSVTGNEQYF
TRBV6-5	.	TRBJ2-4	CASSRGNIQYF
TRBV20-1	.	TRBJ1-1	CSASWGTEAFF
TRBV2	TRBD1	TRBJ1-1	CASRADRGETEAFF
TRBV19	.	TRBJ1-1	CASSLTRANTEAFF
TRBV14	.	TRBJ2-5	CASSQEQGRAETQYF
TRBV25-1	TRBD1	TRBJ1-1	CASSEYGTGSAGVAFF
TRBV5-1	.	TRBJ2-1	CASSLGAVGGPYNEQFF
TRBV30	.	TRBJ1-2	CAWTPPAEGVTLSYGYTF
TRBV18	.	TRBJ2-7	CASSPGPPYEQYF
TRBV25-1	.	TRBJ2-2	CASSSHREGGELFF
TRBV5-8	TRBD2	TRBJ2-3	CASGSGGAIDTQYF
TRBV12-5	.	TRBJ2-5	CASGFRAETQYF
TRBV6-1	.	TRBJ1-4	CASSEGRNEKLFF
TRBV25-1	TRBD1	TRBJ2-5	CASRQGARETQYF
TRBV18	.	TRBJ1-1	CASSGQLNTEAFF
TRBV4-3	.	TRBJ2-1	CASSGDRNNEQFF
TRBV6-6	.	TRBJ1-5	CASSYSGSQPQHF
TRBV20-1	.	TRBJ1-1	CSAAKNTEAFF
TRBV5-6	.	TRBJ2-3	CASSLFLTRPLTDTQYF
TRBV19	TRBD1	TRBJ1-5	CASSTLGQISNQPQHF
TRBV18	.	TRBJ2-5	CASSPARAETQYF
TRBV4-1	TRBD1	TRBJ1-2	CASSGQGDYGYTF
TRBV7-9	.	TRBJ2-3	CASNLRGGITDTQYF
TRBV11-3	TRBD2	TRBJ2-1	CASSLNSGTTQFF
TRBV4-3	TRBD1	TRBJ1-2	CASSGQGDYGYTF
TRBV4-1	TRBD2	TRBJ2-1	CASSQGLGGGYNEQFF
TRBV5-5	TRBD1	TRBJ1-2	CASSFGQGVFSGYTF
TRBV10-3	.	TRBJ2-3	CAISDQTRRATDTQYF
TRBV18	.	TRBJ2-5	CASSPPGAGETQYF
TRBV18	.	TRBJ1-2	CASSLRSGTYGYTF
TRBV18	TRBD1	TRBJ1-2	CASSPRTGSWSSGYTF
TRBV5-1	.	TRBJ2-6	CASSLPRSGANVLTF
TRBV5-1	.	TRBJ2-7	CASSLEPFAYEQYF
TRBV27	.	TRBJ1-2	CASSLRGAIGTRGYTF
TRBV29-1	TRBD1	TRBJ1-4	CSVAGTGDEKLFF
TRBV5-1	TRBD1	TRBJ1-4	CASSRQGRDNEKLFF
TRBV27	.	TRBJ2-7	CASSLRTRSSYEQYF
TRBV29-1	TRBD2	TRBJ2-5	CSASGNVRETQYF
TRBV7-8	.	TRBJ1-1	CASSSDRNTEAFF
TRBV30	.	TRBJ1-5	CAWSGYCPYQPQHF
TRBV18	.	TRBJ1-1	CASSVKGISQGLRSWTEAFF
TRBV18	.	TRBJ2-7	CASSSRTHSYEQYF
TRBV6-5	.	TRBJ2-6	CASSYSGANVLTF
TRBV4-1	TRBD1	TRBJ1-2	CASSKPDRLFYGYTF
TRBV7-2	.	TRBJ1-3	CASSRWGTPGNTIYF
TRBV7-9	.	TRBJ1-1	CASSLQASTEAFF
TRBV4-3	.	TRBJ1-4	CASKGGEKLFF
TRBV6-5	.	TRBJ1-2	CASSYEGSGYGYTF
TRBV18	.	TRBJ1-2	CASSPNQNSGGYTF
TRBV27	.	TRBJ1-1	CASRPTGRGEAFF
TRBV9	.	TRBJ2-1	CASSIGVGNEQFF
TRBV25-1	.	TRBJ2-3	CASSDPGTATDTQYF